The 9 T cell receptor beta chains below all came from one sample that was sequenced in a study of T-cell reconstitution after alpha-beta-depleted transplantation in children. A library of TCRbeta sequences, prepared with unique molecular identifiers, was generated. TCRdb reprocessed the PCR reads with MiXCR, giving one entry per CDR3 protein. The sample shows a few hundred thousand distinct CDR3 sequences, around 13% of them seen only once. The starting material was PBMCs from the stem cell graft donor, obtained from the stem cell graft. These receptors all come from a human donor who donated a stem cell graft to a child with combined immunodeficiency.

This clonotype has more than one count but fewer than ten. V and J are TRBV3-1 and TRBJ2-5, with 11 bases that match TRBD2. CDR3 length: 15 amino acids. The J segment lost 3 bases and the V segment lost 4 bases, leaving 4 bases of the junction unmatched. The germline CDR1 and CDR2 sequences are LGHDT and YNNKEL (reference sequence). As DNA, the CDR3 is TGTGCCAGCAGCCTCTTAGCGGGAGGGAAAGAGACCCAGTACTTC. Encoded protein: CASSLLAGGKETQYF.

The J gene is TRBJ2-5, the V gene TRBV9, with D perhaps matching TRBD1 or TRBD2 (5 bases each). Per the germline V gene, CDR1 is SGDLS and CDR2 is YYNGEE. Trimming took 2 bases from V and 0 from J, leaving 11 bases between them. The CDR3 runs to 15 residues. CDR3: CASSVGPGHQETQYF. The CDR3, as DNA: TGTGCCAGCAGCGTTGGTCCGGGACACCAAGAGACCCAGTACTTC.

This clonotype was detected ten times or more. The chain couples TRBV6-1 to TRBJ2-2; the D gene could be TRBD1 or TRBD2 (6 bases each). The V end lost 8 bases, the J end lost 4 bases, and 14 bases lay between the germline ends. The germline CDR1 and CDR2 sequences are MNHNS and SASEGT. There are 14 residues in the CDR3. The CDR3 DNA follows: TGTGCCAGCCCCAGGGGACTGGGCACCGGGGAGCTGTTTTTT. Its translation: CASPRGLGTGELFF.

This clonotype was observed many times. This rearrangement joins TRBV12-3 or TRBV12-4 to TRBJ1-1; D is possibly TRBD1 (5 bases). The CDR3 runs to 13 residues. V dropped 6 bases and J dropped 7 bases, with 15 bases sitting between them. CDR3 DNA: TGTGCCAGCAGCCCTTTGAGCAGGGATGAAGCTTTCTTT. This encodes CASSPLSRDEAFF.

This chain joins TRBV28 and TRBJ2-1, with D possibly being TRBD1 (5 bases). Germline V lookup: CDR1 MDHEN, CDR2 SYDVKM. The CDR3 contains 14 residues. With 3 bases removed from V and 1 base from J, the gap between germline ends came to 7 bases. This chain's CDR3 is CASSFRQSYNEQFF. The CDR3 DNA reads TGTGCCAGCAGTTTCCGACAGTCCTACAATGAGCAGTTCTTC.

The J gene is TRBJ1-2, the V gene TRBV9; D possibly corresponds to TRBD1 (5 bases). This CDR3 is built from 12 residues. V dropped 0 bases and J dropped 8 bases, with 8 bases sitting between them. In germline, CDR1 is SGDLS, CDR2 YYNGEE. Here the CDR3 reads CASSVGAGGYTF. The CDR3 nucleotides are TGTGCCAGCAGCGTAGGGGCAGGGGGCTACACCTTC.

This clonotype was seen at least ten times. J is TRBJ2-1 and V is TRBV12-3 or TRBV12-4; D may be TRBD2 (5 bases). There are 12 residues in the CDR3. Trimming shortened V by 3 bases and J by 8 bases, and 8 bases separated the two germline ends. The CDR3 region is CASSLGSDEQFF. The CDR3 region has the DNA TGTGCCAGCAGTTTGGGGAGCGATGAGCAGTTCTTC.

V gene TRBV18 combines with J gene TRBJ2-7; 12 bases are shared with TRBD2. The CDR3 extends over 18 amino acids. J lost 5 bases, V lost 2 bases, and 13 bases had no gene match. The germline V gene has CDR1 KGHSH and CDR2 LQKENI. This CDR3 reads CASSPRDRTSGGPDEQYF. CDR3 sequence (DNA): TGTGCCAGCTCACCAAGGGACAGAACTAGCGGGGGGCCGGACGAGCAGTACTTC.

The J gene is TRBJ2-2, the V gene TRBV12-3 or TRBV12-4, with 13 bases lining up with TRBD2. The ends lost 7 bases at V and 7 bases at J; junction bases unmatched: 12. This CDR3 has 17 residues. The CDR3 region is CASKIHGLAGDVGELFF. The CDR3 bases are TGTGCCAGCAAAATACACGGACTAGCGGGGGATGTCGGGGAGCTGTTTTTT.